Described below is a single T cell receptor (beta chain) sequence and its context. Its antigen is unidentified. The sample originates from a study of T cell responses to AZD1222 COVID-19 vaccine. Study-wide points: It should be noted that donors were predominantly white British and more often female, and clonal diversity was possibly underestimated. Vaccine-associated CD4 TCRs ranged over spike, dominating at 160-218 and 743-854. Sampling captured repertoires only after the peak T cell response.

Generated by immunoSEQ multiplex PCR, the TCRdb table keeps only in-frame clones and is missing some. In the table there are 150,000 or so clones, about nine tenths of which are singletons. Second-dose intervals of approximately 4 or approximately 12 weeks were pooled. The ends lost 0 bases at V and 4 bases at J; junction bases unmatched: 6. From germline, CDR1 is MGHRA and CDR2 YSYEKL. The length of the CDR3 is 16 residues. This TCR came from an adult who received the AZD1222 COVID-19 vaccine. V usage is TRBV4-1 and J usage is TRBJ2-3; 8 nucleotides agree with TRBD2. This sample comprised peripheral blood, obtained 28 days after the second AZD1222 dose. CDR3: CASSQEERGRSDTQYF. The DNA of the CDR3 is TGCGCCAGCAGCCAAGAAGAGCGGGGGAGATCAGATACGCAGTATTTT.